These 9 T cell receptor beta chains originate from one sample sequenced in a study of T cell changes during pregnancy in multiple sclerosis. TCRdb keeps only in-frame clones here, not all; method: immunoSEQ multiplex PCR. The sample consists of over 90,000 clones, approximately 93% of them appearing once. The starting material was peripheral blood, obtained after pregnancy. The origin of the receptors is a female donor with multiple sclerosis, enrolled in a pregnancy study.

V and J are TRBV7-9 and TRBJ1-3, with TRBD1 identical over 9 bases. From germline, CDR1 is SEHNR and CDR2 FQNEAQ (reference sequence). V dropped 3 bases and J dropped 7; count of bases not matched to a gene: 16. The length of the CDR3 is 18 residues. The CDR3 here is CASSFSTLRDREWNTIYF. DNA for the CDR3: TGTGCCAGCAGCTTCTCAACCTTACGGGACAGGGAGTGGAACACCATATATTTT.

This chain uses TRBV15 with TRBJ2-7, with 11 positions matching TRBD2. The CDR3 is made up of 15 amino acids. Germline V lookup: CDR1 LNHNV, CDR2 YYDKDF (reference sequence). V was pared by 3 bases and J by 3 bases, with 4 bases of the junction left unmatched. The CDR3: CATSSFLAGGYEQYF. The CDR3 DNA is TGTGCCACCAGCAGTTTTCTAGCGGGAGGCTACGAGCAGTACTTC. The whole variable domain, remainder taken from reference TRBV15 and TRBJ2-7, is DAMVIQNPRYQVTQFGKPVTLSCSQTLNHNVMYWYQQKSSQAPKLLFHYYDKDFNNEADTPDNFQSRRPNTSFCFLDIRSPGLGDTAMYLCATSSFLAGGYEQYFGPGTRLTVT.

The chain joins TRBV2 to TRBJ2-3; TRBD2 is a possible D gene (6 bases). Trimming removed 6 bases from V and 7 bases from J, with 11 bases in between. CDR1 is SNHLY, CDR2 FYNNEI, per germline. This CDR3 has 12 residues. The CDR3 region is CASRGGRHTQYF. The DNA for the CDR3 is TGTGCCAGCAGGGGAGGCAGACATACGCAGTATTTT.

This CDR3 is CASSLGQRQETQYF. The DNA of the CDR3 is TGTGCCAGCAGCTTGGGACAGAGACAAGAGACCCAGTACTTC. The chain combines TRBV5-8 with TRBJ2-5; possible D gene TRBD1, 5 bases. Per germline, CDR1 SGHTS and CDR2 YDEGEE. V lost 0 bases and J lost 2, with 8 bases in between. The CDR3 is 14 residues long.

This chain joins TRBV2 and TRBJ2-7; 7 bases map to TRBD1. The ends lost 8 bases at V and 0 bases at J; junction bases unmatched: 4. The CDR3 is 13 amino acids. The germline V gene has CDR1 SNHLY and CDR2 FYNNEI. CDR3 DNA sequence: TGTGCCAGCGGACAGGAGAGCTCCTACGAGCAGTACTTC. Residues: CASGQESSYEQYF.

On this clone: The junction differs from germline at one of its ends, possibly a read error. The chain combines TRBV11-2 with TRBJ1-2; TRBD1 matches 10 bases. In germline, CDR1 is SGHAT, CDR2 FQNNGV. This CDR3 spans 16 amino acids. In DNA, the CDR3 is TGTGCCAGCAGTTTAGCTCCCTCGACAGGGGGCAGTGGCTACACCTTC. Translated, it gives CASSLAPSTGGSGYTF.

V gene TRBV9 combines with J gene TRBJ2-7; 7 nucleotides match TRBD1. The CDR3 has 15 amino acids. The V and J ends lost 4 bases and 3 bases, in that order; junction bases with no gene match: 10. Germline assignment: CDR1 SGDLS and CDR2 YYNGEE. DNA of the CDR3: TGTGCCAGCAGCTTGCGACAGGGACGGCACTACGAGCAGTACTTC. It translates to CASSLRQGRHYEQYF.

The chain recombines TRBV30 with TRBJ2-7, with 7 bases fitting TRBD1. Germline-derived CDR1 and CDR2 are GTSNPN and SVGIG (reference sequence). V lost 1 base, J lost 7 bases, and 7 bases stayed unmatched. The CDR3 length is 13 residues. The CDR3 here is CAWSGHRGGEQYF. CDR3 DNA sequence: TGTGCCTGGAGTGGCCACAGGGGTGGGGAGCAGTACTTC.

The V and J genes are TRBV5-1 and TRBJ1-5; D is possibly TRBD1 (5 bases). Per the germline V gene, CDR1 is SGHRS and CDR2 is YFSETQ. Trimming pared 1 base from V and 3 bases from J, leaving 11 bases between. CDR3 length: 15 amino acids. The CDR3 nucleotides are TGCGCCAGCAGCTTGTATGGGGCCTACAATCAGCCCCAGCATTTT. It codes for CASSLYGAYNQPQHF.